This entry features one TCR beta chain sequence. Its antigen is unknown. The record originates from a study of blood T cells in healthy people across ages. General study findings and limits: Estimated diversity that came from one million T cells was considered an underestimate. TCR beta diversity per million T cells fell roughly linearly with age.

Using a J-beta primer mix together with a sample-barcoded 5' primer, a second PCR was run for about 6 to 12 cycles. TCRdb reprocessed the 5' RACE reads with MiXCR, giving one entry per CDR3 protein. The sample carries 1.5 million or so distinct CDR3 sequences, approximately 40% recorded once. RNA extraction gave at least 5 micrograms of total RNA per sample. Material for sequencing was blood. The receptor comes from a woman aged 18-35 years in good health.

CDR3 amino acids: CASSFKGIEQYF. CDR3 coding DNA: TGTGCCAGCAGTTTTAAAGGGATTGAGCAGTACTTC. V is TRBV27 and J is TRBJ2-7; D is unresolved. Deletions cut 3 bases from V and 7 bases from J, with 10 bases between. Germline CDR1 MNHEY, CDR2 SMNVEV (reference sequence). The CDR3 length is 12 residues.